This T cell receptor (beta chain) appears in the sequencing data of a study of shared clonotypes between healthy human individuals. CD8 cells regarded as naive lacked CD45RO, were positively chosen for CCR7, and omitted terminally differentiated effector memory CD45RA+ cells. General study points: Estimated richness values were generally larger in naive subsets than in memory subsets.

The table lists this clone with a count of one. Antigen: not known. The same CDR3 is also encoded by other DNA sequences in this sample. Assay: immunoSEQ multiplex PCR; the TCRdb copy retains only in-frame clones and omits some. The data contain some 2.1 million clones, about 95% of them singletons. CDR3 length equals 15 residues. Germline values: CDR1 LNHNV, CDR2 YYDKDF (reference sequence). Between the trimmed V and J ends, which lost 0 bases and 1 base, there was a span of 10 bases. The sequenced sample was naive CD8+ T cells sorted from blood. The TCR was taken from a man between 18 and 29 years old in good health. The V gene is TRBV15, the J gene TRBJ2-7, with D unresolved. As DNA, the CDR3 is TGTGCCACCAGCAGAGATCGCGGCTCATCCTACGAGCAGTACTTC. Its translation is CATSRDRGSSYEQYF. The complete variable domain, with remaining parts taken from reference TRBV15 and TRBJ2-7, reads DAMVIQNPRYQVTQFGKPVTLSCSQTLNHNVMYWYQQKSSQAPKLLFHYYDKDFNNEADTPDNFQSRRPNTSFCFLDIRSPGLGDTAMYLCATSRDRGSSYEQYFGPGTRLTVT.